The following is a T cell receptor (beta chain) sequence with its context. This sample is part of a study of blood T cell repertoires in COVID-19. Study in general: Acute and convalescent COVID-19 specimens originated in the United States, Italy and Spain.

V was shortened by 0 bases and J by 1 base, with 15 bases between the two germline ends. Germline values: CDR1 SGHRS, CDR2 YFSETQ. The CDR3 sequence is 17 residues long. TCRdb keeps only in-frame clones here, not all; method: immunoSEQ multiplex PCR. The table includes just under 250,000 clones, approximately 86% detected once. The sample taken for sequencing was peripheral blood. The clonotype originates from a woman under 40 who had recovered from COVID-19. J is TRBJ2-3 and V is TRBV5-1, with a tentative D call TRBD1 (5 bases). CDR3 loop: CASSLETGPRGTDTQYF. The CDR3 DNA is TGCGCCAGCAGCTTGGAAACAGGCCCCCGAGGCACAGATACGCAGTATTTT.